A single sample gave rise to the 16 T cell receptor beta chains below, sequenced in a study of chemoradiotherapy in HPV16-positive cancers. The protocol was immunoSEQ multiplex PCR, while the TCRdb copy is restricted to in-frame clones and leaves out a portion. The profile shows approximately 7,700 clones, around 82% of them singletons. Sample: tumor tissue, taken from a patient who underwent chemoradiotherapy. These receptors all come from a human donor with HPV-associated anogenital cancer.

This clone has more than one count but fewer than ten. The V and J genes are TRBV2 and TRBJ1-2; perhaps TRBD1 as D (6 bases). The germline V gene encodes CDR1 SNHLY and CDR2 FYNNEI. V was pared by 7 bases and J by 1 base, with 13 bases between. This CDR3 contains 14 residues. DNA for the CDR3: TGTGCCAGCATTGGGGGCTCTATTAACTATGGCTACACCTTC. This sequence encodes CASIGGSINYGYTF.

The chain joins TRBV7-2 to TRBJ1-5; D unclear. With 2 bases removed from V and 0 bases from J, the gap between germline ends came to 8 bases. There are 15 residues in the CDR3. CDR1 and CDR2 from the germline V gene are SGHTA and FQGNSA. CDR3 coding DNA: TGTGCCAGCAGCTTAAGCAGAAATAGCAATCAGCCCCAGCATTTT. Protein product: CASSLSRNSNQPQHF.

V and J are TRBV6-5 and TRBJ2-7; D is possibly TRBD1 (6 bases). V shed 6 bases and J shed 4 bases, with 16 bases lying between them. Germline V CDR1 and CDR2: MNHEY, SVGAGI. CDR3 length: 14 amino acids. This chain's CDR3 is CASRTNREIYEQYF. The CDR3 DNA sequence: TGTGCCAGCAGAACCAACAGGGAGATATACGAGCAGTACTTC.

The chain links TRBV19 to TRBJ2-6, with D unresolved. Trimming removed 7 bases from V and 0 bases from J, with 10 bases in between. The germline V gene encodes CDR1 LNHDA and CDR2 SQIVND (reference sequence). There are 15 residues in the CDR3. CDR3 coding DNA: TGTGCCAGTATATCCTGGGGCTCTGGGGCCAACGTCCTGACTTTC. Its protein product is CASISWGSGANVLTF. Based on the CDR3 plus reference TRBV19 and TRBJ2-6, the full variable domain is DGGITQSPKYLFRKEGQNVTLSCEQNLNHDAMYWYRQDPGQGLRLIYYSQIVNDFQKGDIAEGYSVSREKKESFPLTVTSAQKNPTAFYLCASISWGSGANVLTFGAGSRLTVL.

This clone has just one count. The CDR3 DNA follows: TGTGCCAGCAGCTTGTTAACGGAGCCCCAGCATTTT. Translated: CASSLLTEPQHF. The chain carries TRBV11-2 and TRBJ1-5; D remains unclear. The CDR3 consists of 12 residues. Trimming stripped 3 bases from V and 8 bases from J, with 8 bases between. Germline-derived CDR1 and CDR2 are SGHAT and FQNNGV.

This clone has just a few counts. V gene TRBV7-6 combines with J gene TRBJ1-1; tentatively, D is TRBD1 (6 bases). V lost 2 bases and J lost 8, with 18 bases in between. In germline, CDR1 is SGHVS, CDR2 FNYEAQ. The CDR3 is made up of 15 amino acids. CDR3 in amino acids: CASSLRGEDIGEAFF. CDR3 coding DNA: TGTGCCAGCAGCTTAAGGGGGGAGGATATCGGAGAAGCTTTCTTT.

The V gene is TRBV7-9, the J gene TRBJ1-1, with 8 bases identical to TRBD1. There are 15 residues in the CDR3. The germline V gene has CDR1 SEHNR and CDR2 FQNEAQ (reference sequence). After removal of 5 bases from V and 9 bases from J, the junction contained 14 bases not matched to a gene. The CDR3 DNA follows: TGTGCCAGCAGCCGAGAGGGTGCAGGGGGCGTTCAAGCTTTCTTT. Its protein is CASSREGAGGVQAFF.

The V call is TRBV7-6, the J call TRBJ1-2, with a weak D call TRBD1 (6 bases). The CDR3 is 15 residues long. CDR1 SGHVS and CDR2 FNYEAQ come from the germline V gene. The V end was cut by 5 bases, the J end by 6 bases, with 19 bases between. CDR3 coding DNA: TGTGCCAGCAGCCCGGGGGGGGTACAGGGTCATGGCTACACCTTC. It yields the protein CASSPGGVQGHGYTF.

The chain employs TRBV5-1 and TRBJ2-1, with D tentatively TRBD2 (7 bases). Trimming pared 3 bases from V and 4 bases from J, leaving 17 bases between. The germline V gene encodes CDR1 SGHRS and CDR2 YFSETQ. The CDR3 loop spans 16 amino acids. The CDR3 loop reads CASSYGRGAPYNEQFF. CDR3 DNA sequence: TGCGCCAGCAGCTATGGACGGGGGGCCCCGTACAATGAGCAGTTCTTC. The whole variable domain, filled in from reference TRBV5-1 and TRBJ2-1, reads KAGVTQTPRYLIKTRGQQVTLSCSPISGHRSVSWYQQTPGQGLQFLFEYFSETQRNKGNFPGRFSGRQFSNSRSEMNVSTLELGDSALYLCASSYGRGAPYNEQFFGPGTRLTVL.

The V gene is TRBV29-1, the J gene TRBJ1-2; the D gene is possibly TRBD1 (6 bases). CDR1 and CDR2 from the germline V gene are SQVTM and ANQGSEA. The V and J ends lost 3 bases and 8 bases respectively, with 16 bases between them. The CDR3 covers 13 residues. The CDR3 nucleotides are TGCAGCGTTGATAGTGGGGCAGGGGACGGCTACACCTTC. Translating it yields CSVDSGAGDGYTF. Using reference TRBV29-1 and TRBJ1-2 for the parts outside the CDR3, the full variable domain is SAVISQKPSRDICQRGTSLTIQCQVDSQVTMMFWYRQQPGQSLTLIATANQGSEATYESGFVIDKFPISRPNLTFSTLTVSNMSPEDSSIYLCSVDSGAGDGYTFGSGTRLTVV.

This chain connects TRBV6-1 to TRBJ1-5; TRBD1 matches 9 bases. J lost 6 bases, V lost 8 bases, and 11 bases had no gene match. In germline, CDR1 is MNHNS, CDR2 SASEGT. The CDR3 loop spans 15 amino acids. CDR3 sequence reads: CASSVRTGAGQPQHF. In nucleotides, the CDR3 is TGTGCCAGCTCAGTGAGGACAGGGGCTGGTCAGCCCCAGCATTTT.

The chain carries TRBV5-1 and TRBJ2-7; either TRBD1 or TRBD2 may supply D (6 bases each). Trimming removed 4 bases from V and 3 bases from J, with 17 bases in between. Germline lookup yields CDR1 SGHRS and CDR2 YFSETQ. This CDR3 is built from 15 residues. CDR3 bases: TGCGCCAGCAGCGTCATCGGGGGCCGCGACTACGAGCAGTACTTC. It encodes CASSVIGGRDYEQYF.

The chain combines TRBV5-6 with TRBJ1-2; weak D call: TRBD1 (5 bases). The germline CDR1 and CDR2 sequences are SGHDT and YYEEEE. The CDR3 consists of 14 residues. V was pared by 1 base and J by 7 bases, with 14 bases between. The DNA of the CDR3 is TGTGCCAGCAGCTTGAAGGGACCAGTGGCTGGCTACACCTTC. It translates to CASSLKGPVAGYTF.

This clone has only one observation. The chain links TRBV27 to TRBJ1-5; TRBD1 is a possible D gene (5 bases). Deletions cut 2 bases from V and 1 base from J, with 9 bases between. From germline, CDR1 is MNHEY and CDR2 SMNVEV (reference sequence). This CDR3 is built from 15 residues. CDR3 sequence: CASSLHPGSNQPQHF. The CDR3 nucleotides are TGTGCCAGCAGTTTACACCCAGGGAGCAATCAGCCCCAGCATTTT.

V usage is TRBV28 and J usage is TRBJ1-6; 7 bases line up with TRBD1. The germline V gene has CDR1 MDHEN and CDR2 SYDVKM. With V trimmed by 5 bases and J by 2 bases, 6 bases remained unmatched. CDR3 length equals 16 residues. The chain's CDR3 is CASSVHRGTYNSPLHF. The CDR3, as DNA: TGTGCCAGCAGTGTCCACAGGGGAACCTATAATTCACCCCTCCACTTT.

The rearrangement links TRBV6-6 to TRBJ1-1; 10 nucleotides match TRBD1. The CDR3 is 15 residues long. V was pared by 8 bases and J by 3 bases, with 9 bases of the junction left unmatched. The germline V gene has CDR1 MNHNY and CDR2 SVGAGI (reference sequence). The CDR3 coding sequence is TGTGCCAGCCGAAGACAGGGGGCTGGGGACACTGAAGCTTTCTTT. It specifies CASRRQGAGDTEAFF.